This T cell receptor beta chain is from a study of T cell responses to AZD1222 COVID-19 vaccine. Whether given at about 4 or about 12 weeks, second doses were pooled. This CDR3 is built from 14 residues. Trimming removed 3 bases at V and 3 bases at J, with 11 bases between. The germline V gene encodes CDR1 LGHDT and CDR2 YNNKEL (reference sequence). Clones were read by immunoSEQ multiplex PCR, and TCRdb kept only the in-frame ones, dropping some. The table records fewer than 150,000 clones, about 89% of them present only once. The material sequenced was peripheral blood, taken 28 days after the second AZD1222 dose. This receptor was identified in an adult who received the AZD1222 COVID-19 vaccine. The J gene is TRBJ1-1, the V gene TRBV3-1 (or the pseudogene TRBV3-2), with D hard to call. In nucleotides, the CDR3 is TGTGCCAGCAGCCAGGCTGGGGATTACACTGAAGCTTTCTTT. It yields the protein CASSQAGDYTEAFF.